Shown below are 20 T cell receptor beta chains from a single sample sequenced in a study of response to subunit inactivated influenza vaccine. TCRdb processed the RT-PCR reads anew with MiXCR; each CDR3 protein has one entry. The sample gives around 530,000 distinct CDR3 sequences, approximately 17% of which show up once; 3% to 3.5% is in the top ten. This material consisted of CD4+ T cells sorted from PBMCs, taken around 2 years after vaccination. These receptor sequences come from a man in his fifties or sixties who received an inactivated influenza vaccine.

This chain links TRBV29-1 with TRBJ1-5; TRBD1 might be the D (6 bases). CDR1 is SQVTM and CDR2 is ANQGSEA in the germline V gene. The CDR3 covers 13 residues. Trimming pared 6 bases from V and 5 bases from J, leaving 14 bases between. CDR3 sequence reads: CSVQQGKDQPQHF. The CDR3 DNA sequence: TGCAGCGTGCAACAGGGAAAGGATCAGCCCCAGCATTTT.

This clonotype has a count of ten or more. This chain joins TRBV7-6 and TRBJ2-1, with TRBD1 identical over 7 bases. J was trimmed by 3 bases and V by 5 bases; bases with no gene match: 7. CDR1 is SGHVS and CDR2 is FNYEAQ in the germline V gene. This CDR3 has 15 amino acids. The CDR3 is CASSRRTGDYNEQFF. For the CDR3, the DNA is TGTGCCAGCAGCCGTCGGACAGGTGACTACAATGAGCAGTTCTTC.

This clonotype was seen only a few times. This chain uses TRBV5-1 with TRBJ2-1; 8 positions match TRBD2. This CDR3 spans 17 amino acids. Germline V CDR1 and CDR2: SGHRS, YFSETQ. V was clipped by 0 bases and J by 4 bases; unmatched bases: 9. CDR3 nucleotide sequence: TGCGCCAGCAGCTTGGCTCGGAAAGCGGGGGCGTACAATGAGCAGTTCTTC. It translates to CASSLARKAGAYNEQFF.

The rearrangement joins TRBV29-1 to TRBJ2-1; D might be TRBD2 (6 bases). CDR1 is SQVTM and CDR2 is ANQGSEA in the germline V gene. Between the trimmed V and J ends, which lost 7 bases and 13 bases, there was a span of 14 bases. The CDR3 runs to 10 residues. The chain's CDR3 is CSGLGGVQFF. The DNA of the CDR3 is TGCAGCGGGTTGGGGGGAGTACAGTTCTTC.

This clonotype is judged medium-sized. V is TRBV20-1 and J is TRBJ2-3; D is uncertain. In germline, CDR1 is DFQATT, CDR2 SNEGSKA (reference sequence). Deletions cut 8 bases from V and 1 base from J, with 10 bases between. The CDR3 is 12 amino acids. CDR3 residues: CSKTIGTDTQYF. In DNA, the CDR3 is TGCAGTAAAACGATTGGCACAGATACGCAGTATTTT.

This sequence joins TRBV7-9 and TRBJ1-2; maybe TRBD1 (5 bases). In germline, CDR1 is SEHNR, CDR2 FQNEAQ (reference sequence). Trimming pared 5 bases from V and 4 bases from J, leaving 14 bases between. The CDR3 length is 14 residues. CDR3 DNA: TGTGCCAGCAGCCAGACGACAGATTTCTATGGCTACACCTTC. The encoded protein is CASSQTTDFYGYTF.

The rearrangement uses TRBV7-2 and TRBJ1-2, with D unclear. This CDR3 has 14 residues. V lost 0 bases to trimming and J lost 4 bases, with 9 bases between them. Germline CDR1 is SGHTA and CDR2 is FQGNSA. The CDR3, as DNA: TGTGCCAGCAGCTTAGCGGGTCCGCCCTATGGCTACACCTTC. Its protein is CASSLAGPPYGYTF.

This clonotype was seen a few times. The CDR3: CASSYLIGKANEQFF. DNA of the CDR3: TGTGCCAGCAGTTACCTGATTGGGAAGGCCAATGAGCAGTTCTTC. The V and J genes are TRBV6-2 or TRBV6-3 and TRBJ2-1; D ambiguous. The CDR3 runs to 15 residues. Germline loops: CDR1 MNHEY, CDR2 SVGEGT. Trimming left V 2 bases short and J 6 bases short, with 14 bases between.

This clonotype has just a few counts. The chain joins TRBV12-3 or TRBV12-4 to TRBJ1-2, with TRBD1 identical over 9 bases. This CDR3 spans 13 amino acids. V trimming: 7 bases; J trimming: 8 bases; junction bases outside the gene matches: 8. The CDR3 spells CASTSGTGRGYTF. CDR3 nucleotide sequence: TGTGCCAGCACCTCCGGGACAGGGCGAGGCTACACCTTC.

Only a few counts were recorded for this clonotype. The CDR3, as DNA: TGTGCCAGCACCCCTGGCAGGGGCCGTTACAATGAGCAGTTCTTC. This translates into CASTPGRGRYNEQFF. The rearrangement joins TRBV6-1 to TRBJ2-1; TRBD1 is a possible D gene (6 bases). Germline CDR1 and CDR2: MNHNS and SASEGT. V was shortened by 7 bases and J by 4 bases, with 17 bases between the two germline ends. The CDR3 totals 15 residues.

The table lists this clonotype with a few counts. The chain links TRBV12-3 or TRBV12-4 to TRBJ2-1; 8 bases line up with TRBD2. The J segment lost 6 bases and the V segment lost 5 bases, leaving 9 bases of the junction unmatched. The CDR3 loop spans 15 amino acids. Here the CDR3 DNA reads TGTGCCAGCAGTATCGGGACTAGTTTATCCAATGAGCAGTTCTTC. Translation gives CASSIGTSLSNEQFF.

This rearrangement joins TRBV5-1 to TRBJ2-2; D uncertain. The CDR3 length is 15 residues. Germline assignment: CDR1 SGHRS and CDR2 YFSETQ. V lost 0 bases, J lost 9 bases, and 15 bases lay in between. Here the CDR3 reads CASSLGDTTGRELFF. CDR3 sequence (DNA): TGCGCCAGCAGCTTGGGTGATACGACGGGCCGGGAGCTGTTTTTT. The complete variable domain, with remaining parts taken from reference TRBV5-1 and TRBJ2-2, reads KAGVTQTPRYLIKTRGQQVTLSCSPISGHRSVSWYQQTPGQGLQFLFEYFSETQRNKGNFPGRFSGRQFSNSRSEMNVSTLELGDSALYLCASSLGDTTGRELFFGEGSRLTVL.

The J gene is TRBJ2-3, the V gene TRBV7-2; TRBD2 aligns across 8 bases. Germline values: CDR1 SGHTA, CDR2 FQGNSA. The length of the CDR3 is 14 residues. Germline trimming cut 5 bases from V and 5 bases from J; bases unmatched to any gene: 6. CDR3 DNA: TGTGCCAGCAGCATGGGCGGGGGGCGAGATACGCAGTATTTT. Its translation: CASSMGGGRDTQYF.

This clonotype was detected only a few times. The chain combines TRBV6-2 or TRBV6-3 with TRBJ2-1; D perhaps matches TRBD1 (5 bases). Germline values: CDR1 MNHEY, CDR2 SVGEGT. The CDR3 is made up of 14 amino acids. V lost 5 bases to trimming and J lost 0 bases, with 8 bases between them. The CDR3 DNA is TGTGCCAGCAGTCGACAGATCTCCTACAATGAGCAGTTCTTC. Residues: CASSRQISYNEQFF.

This clonotype has just a few counts. The chain employs TRBV11-2 and TRBJ2-7; 7 nucleotides agree with TRBD2. CDR1 is SGHAT and CDR2 is FQNNGV in the germline V gene. With V trimmed by 1 base and J by 0 bases, 18 bases remained unmatched. The CDR3 covers 20 residues. The chain's CDR3 is CASSLGFGATRRGSSYEQYF. CDR3 nucleotides: TGTGCCAGCAGCTTAGGTTTTGGGGCCACGCGGCGGGGGAGCTCCTACGAGCAGTACTTC.

The gene calls are TRBV9 and TRBJ2-3; TRBD2 aligns across 10 bases. The CDR3 totals 17 residues. After removal of 0 bases from V and 8 bases from J, the junction contained 12 bases not matched to a gene. CDR1 SGDLS and CDR2 YYNGEE come from the germline V gene. The CDR3 sequence: CASSVEPTSGTQGTQYF. The CDR3 DNA is TGTGCCAGCAGCGTAGAACCCACTAGCGGGACTCAGGGTACGCAGTATTTT.

The V and J genes are TRBV11-2 and TRBJ2-4; 8 bases map to TRBD1. Germline V lookup: CDR1 SGHAT, CDR2 FQNNGV. The length of the CDR3 is 16 residues. The V gene end was trimmed by 0 bases and the J gene end by 9 bases; junction bases not matched to a gene: 10. This CDR3 reads CASSLDPGGQSGIQYF. In DNA form, the CDR3 reads TGTGCCAGCAGCTTAGACCCAGGGGGCCAGTCGGGCATTCAGTACTTC.

This clonotype was seen a few times. The rearrangement joins TRBV11-1 to TRBJ1-1; 11 nucleotides line up with TRBD1. Germline V gene sequence: CDR1 SGHAT, CDR2 FQDESV (reference sequence). The CDR3 extends over 15 amino acids. Trimming cost V 5 bases and J 10 bases; bases outside gene matches: 12. CDR3 loop: CASSTGQGDVSAAFF. CDR3 nucleotide sequence: TGTGCCAGCAGCACGGGACAGGGGGATGTAAGTGCAGCTTTCTTT.

This chain joins TRBV11-3 and TRBJ2-2; 8 bases map to TRBD2. Germline V gene data show CDR1 as SGHNT and CDR2 as YENEEA. The CDR3 loop spans 15 amino acids. Germline trimming cut 0 bases from V and 6 bases from J; bases unmatched to any gene: 3. CDR3 in DNA: TGTGCCAGCAGCTTAGACCAGCGGGGGCCCGGGGAGCTGTTTTTT. It specifies CASSLDQRGPGELFF.

The chain employs TRBV29-1 and TRBJ1-3; D gene unclear. V was trimmed by 7 bases and J by 8 bases, leaving 12 bases between them. Germline values: CDR1 SQVTM, CDR2 ANQGSEA. The CDR3 contains 11 residues. CDR3 sequence: CSATDFDTIYF. Written as DNA, the CDR3 is TGCAGCGCTACGGACTTTGACACCATATATTTT.